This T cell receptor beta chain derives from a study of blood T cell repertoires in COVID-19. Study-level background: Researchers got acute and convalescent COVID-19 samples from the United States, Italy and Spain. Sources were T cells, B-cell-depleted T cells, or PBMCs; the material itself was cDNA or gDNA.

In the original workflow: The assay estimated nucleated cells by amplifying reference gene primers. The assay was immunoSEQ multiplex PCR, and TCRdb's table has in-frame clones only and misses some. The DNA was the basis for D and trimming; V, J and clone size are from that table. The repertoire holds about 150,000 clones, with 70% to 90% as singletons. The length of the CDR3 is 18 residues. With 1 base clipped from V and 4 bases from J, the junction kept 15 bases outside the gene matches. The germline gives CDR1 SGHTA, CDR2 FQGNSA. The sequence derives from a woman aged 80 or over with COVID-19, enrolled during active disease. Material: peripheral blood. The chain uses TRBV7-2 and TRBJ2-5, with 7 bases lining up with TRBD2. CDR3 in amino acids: CASSLGVFGGSRPETQYF. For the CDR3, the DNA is TGTGCCAGCAGCTTAGGAGTCTTCGGCGGGAGTAGACCAGAGACCCAGTACTTC.